Shown below are 21 T cell receptor beta chains from a single sample sequenced in a study of shared clonotypes between healthy human individuals. Produced via immunoSEQ multiplex PCR; TCRdb's table is partial and in-frame only. The data contain approximately 1.4 million clones, 95% to 99% of them singletons. Material: naive CD4+ T cells sorted from blood. Subset described: CD45RA+ positively selected. The receptors here all came from a man aged 25 to 40 in good health.

V gene TRBV11-2 combines with J gene TRBJ2-7; no definite D call. Per germline, CDR1 SGHAT and CDR2 FQNNGV. The V end was cut by 5 bases, the J end by 2 bases, with 10 bases between. The CDR3 has 13 amino acids. CDR3 sequence: CASSPPGTYEQYF. CDR3 bases: TGTGCCAGCAGCCCTCCCGGTACCTACGAGCAGTACTTC.

As to this clone: The same CDR3 can be traced to other DNA sequences in this sample. V usage is TRBV20-1 and J usage is TRBJ1-5; TRBD1 is a possible D gene (6 bases). Between the trimmed V and J ends, which lost 5 bases and 7 bases, there was a span of 9 bases. The length of the CDR3 is 11 residues. CDR1 and CDR2 from the germline V gene are DFQATT and SNEGSKA (reference sequence). The CDR3 loop reads CSAGGGQPQHF. For the CDR3, the DNA is TGCAGTGCTGGAGGGGGACAGCCCCAGCATTTT.

V gene TRBV28 combines with J gene TRBJ2-7; D might be TRBD2 (5 bases). From germline, CDR1 is MDHEN and CDR2 SYDVKM. The CDR3 is 14 amino acids. The V end lost 3 bases, the J end lost 4 bases, and 13 bases lay between the germline ends. CDR3 loop: CASSLSGSGYEQYF. CDR3 coding DNA: TGTGCCAGCAGTTTGAGTGGGAGTGGGTACGAGCAGTACTTC.

This CDR3 reads CASVQDSPSSYEQYF. In DNA, the CDR3 is TGTGCCAGCGTCCAGGACTCGCCGAGCTCCTACGAGCAGTACTTC. The chain is built from TRBV2 and TRBJ2-7, with D tentatively TRBD2 (5 bases). Trimming left V 8 bases short and J 0 bases short, with 17 bases between. Germline V lookup: CDR1 SNHLY, CDR2 FYNNEI. The CDR3 spans 15 residues.

Concerning this clone: Other DNA sequences in the sample encode the same CDR3. The chain couples TRBV18 to TRBJ2-7, with TRBD2 matching 9 bases. Trimming at V came to 3 bases and at J to 4 bases, leaving 4 bases not matched to a gene. The germline CDR1 and CDR2 sequences are KGHSH and LQKENI. This CDR3 has 14 residues. The CDR3 coding sequence is TGTGCCAGCTCACCTATTAGCGGGAGTTACGAGCAGTACTTC. It specifies CASSPISGSYEQYF.

The CDR3 sequence: CASSLGGTAGAYEQYF. CDR3 in DNA: TGTGCCAGCAGCTTAGGAGGGACAGCTGGGGCCTACGAGCAGTACTTC. The chain joins TRBV7-8 to TRBJ2-7; 7 bases are shared with TRBD1. This CDR3 has 16 residues. V lost 1 base, J lost 2 bases, and 8 bases stayed unmatched. Germline lookup yields CDR1 SGHVS and CDR2 FQNEAQ.

With respect to this clone: Other DNA sequences from this sample encode an identical CDR3 as well. The chain couples TRBV2 to TRBJ1-5; no clear D. Deletions cut 2 bases from V and 4 bases from J, with 9 bases between. The CDR3 runs 14 residues. Germline V CDR1 and CDR2: SNHLY, FYNNEI. The CDR3 is CASSETGGNQPQHF. CDR3 bases: TGTGCCAGCAGTGAAACGGGTGGTAATCAGCCCCAGCATTTT.

V gene TRBV18 combines with J gene TRBJ2-3, with 8 positions matching TRBD1. This CDR3 comprises 18 residues. CDR1 KGHSH and CDR2 LQKENI come from the germline V gene. The junction had 10 bases not matched to a gene; V was cut back by 0 bases and J by 2 bases. The CDR3 sequence: CASSPPYGQGNYTDTQYF. The CDR3, as DNA: TGTGCCAGCTCACCACCCTACGGACAGGGAAATTACACAGATACGCAGTATTTT.

Details on this clone: Within the sample, other DNA sequences also encode this same CDR3. This chain joins TRBV2 and TRBJ1-1, with a tentative D call TRBD1 (6 bases). The CDR3 spans 13 residues. Trimming took 6 bases from V and 0 from J, leaving 8 bases between them. Germline CDR1 is SNHLY and CDR2 is FYNNEI. CDR3 nucleotide sequence: TGTGCCAGCAGAAGGGGGTTGAACACTGAAGCTTTCTTT. Translated: CASRRGLNTEAFF.

This clone was seen a single time. The CDR3 DNA follows: TGTGCCACAACCCCTAATAGCGGGAGTAGTAATGAGCAGTTCTTC. Translation gives CATTPNSGSSNEQFF. V usage is TRBV2 and J usage is TRBJ2-1, with 9 bases fitting TRBD2. The ends lost 10 bases at V and 7 bases at J; junction bases unmatched: 14. The CDR3 totals 15 residues. In germline, CDR1 is SNHLY, CDR2 FYNNEI.

The chain has TRBV7-2 and TRBJ1-2; 7 bases are shared with TRBD1. V was pared by 1 base and J by 4 bases, with 9 bases of the junction left unmatched. Germline V gene data show CDR1 as SGHTA and CDR2 as FQGNSA. The CDR3 length is 16 residues. In DNA form, the CDR3 reads TGTGCCAGCAGCTTAGGGCAGGGGGGCTGGAGCTATGGCTACACCTTC. Protein sequence: CASSLGQGGWSYGYTF.

The V call is TRBV10-1, the J call TRBJ2-3, with 10 bases fitting TRBD1. CDR1 is WNHNN, CDR2 SYGVQD, per germline (reference sequence). Losses at the gene ends were 4 bases for V and 8 bases for J; bases not matched to a gene: 9. The CDR3 runs 15 residues. For the CDR3, the DNA is TGCGCCAGCAGTGCTGGGACAGGGGCTTTCGGTACGCAGTATTTT. As protein: CASSAGTGAFGTQYF.

In nucleotides, the CDR3 is TGTGCCAGCAGCAAGAGACAGGGGGGAAACTATGGCTACACCTTC. It codes for CASSKRQGGNYGYTF. This chain connects TRBV11-2 to TRBJ1-2; 9 bases fit TRBD1. This CDR3 is 15 amino acids long. The germline V gene encodes CDR1 SGHAT and CDR2 FQNNGV. Trimming took 5 bases from V and 2 from J; bases not matched to a gene: 6.

Only one count was recorded for this clone. This chain links TRBV20-1 with TRBJ2-7, with D maybe TRBD2 (5 bases). Germline V gene sequence: CDR1 DFQATT, CDR2 SNEGSKA (reference sequence). V lost 6 bases and J lost 2, with 8 bases in between. The CDR3 is made up of 11 amino acids. The DNA of the CDR3 is TGCAGTGCCAAACTAGCCTACGAGCAGTACTTC. Amino acid sequence: CSAKLAYEQYF.

This chain links TRBV5-1 with TRBJ2-7; 7 bases agree with TRBD1. Per germline, CDR1 SGHRS and CDR2 YFSETQ. V dropped 3 bases and J dropped 7; count of bases not matched to a gene: 7. The CDR3 contains 13 residues. CDR3 nucleotides: TGCGCCAGCAGCTCGACAGGGTCAGGTGAGCAGTACTTC. It specifies CASSSTGSGEQYF.

The chain is built from TRBV15 and TRBJ2-7; D is undetermined. The CDR3 extends over 16 amino acids. Trimming took 1 base from V and 3 from J, leaving 16 bases between them. Germline V gene sequence: CDR1 LNHNV, CDR2 YYDKDF (reference sequence). This chain's CDR3 is CATSRAGAGSRYEQYF. As DNA, the CDR3 is TGTGCCACCAGCAGAGCGGGCGCAGGAAGCCGCTACGAGCAGTACTTC.

This clone is a singleton in its sample. CDR3: CASSRGTGVGGELFF. In nucleotides, the CDR3 is TGTGCCAGTAGTAGAGGGACAGGGGTAGGAGGGGAGCTGTTTTTT. The rearrangement links TRBV19 to TRBJ2-2; 10 bases line up with TRBD1. V gave up 4 bases and J gave up 8 bases; unmatched junction bases: 7. The germline gives CDR1 LNHDA, CDR2 SQIVND (reference sequence). The CDR3 has 15 amino acids.

This clone was seen once. V usage is TRBV2 and J usage is TRBJ2-1, with TRBD1 matching over 7 bases. Trimming removed 5 bases from V and 4 bases from J; junction bases left unmatched: 2. The CDR3 is 13 residues long. Germline V lookup: CDR1 SNHLY, CDR2 FYNNEI. The CDR3 reads CASSLTGYNEQFF. CDR3 DNA sequence: TGTGCCAGCAGTCTGACAGGGTACAATGAGCAGTTCTTC.

This chain connects TRBV7-3 to TRBJ2-1; D not resolved. With 5 bases removed from V and 3 bases from J, the gap between germline ends came to 8 bases. The V gene's germline CDR1 is SGHTA and CDR2 FQGTGA. The CDR3 runs to 13 residues. The DNA for the CDR3 is TGTGCCAGCAGCACAAGACTCTACAATGAGCAGTTCTTC. Amino acids: CASSTRLYNEQFF.

The rearrangement joins TRBV27 to TRBJ2-3; D is undetermined. The V end lost 6 bases, the J end lost 0 bases, and 13 bases lay between the germline ends. The CDR3 is made up of 15 amino acids. Germline CDR1 reads MNHEY; CDR2 reads SMNVEV (reference sequence). CDR3 in amino acids: CASSPTPRSTDTQYF. In DNA form, the CDR3 reads TGTGCCAGCAGCCCGACTCCACGGAGCACAGATACGCAGTATTTT.

The rearrangement uses TRBV10-3 and TRBJ2-3, with D unclear. The germline V gene encodes CDR1 ENHRY and CDR2 SYGVKD. The CDR3 contains 16 residues. V was cut by 3 bases and J by 0 bases, with 13 bases left in between. CDR3 sequence (DNA): TGTGCCATCAGTGACGTCGGCGGTCCTAGCACAGATACGCAGTATTTT. This translates into CAISDVGGPSTDTQYF.